What follows are 23 T cell receptor beta chains derived from one specimen sequenced in a study of CD8 T cells in ankylosing spondylitis. Study observations and caveats: Among TCR beta sequences, a motif of several highly homologous variants appeared characteristic of ankylosing spondylitis blood.

Their specific antigens are unknown. TCRdb re-analysed the 5' RACE reads in MiXCR, keeping a single row per CDR3 protein. Here the sample spans about 480,000 distinct CDR3 sequences, 15% to 20% being singletons. Sequencing was carried out using blood, either unsorted or a sorted T cell fraction (not recorded which). The receptor set was obtained from a male donor with ankylosing spondylitis.

This chain uses TRBV9 with TRBJ2-5, with D possibly TRBD2 on 6 matching bases. The length of the CDR3 is 14 residues. V shed 0 bases and J shed 2 bases, with 8 bases lying between them. The germline CDR1 and CDR2 sequences are SGDLS and YYNGEE. CDR3 sequence reads: CASSVGGEQETQYF. Written as DNA, the CDR3 is TGTGCCAGCAGCGTAGGCGGGGAACAAGAGACCCAGTACTTC. The full variable domain, rest sourced from reference TRBV9 and TRBJ2-5, is DSGVTQTPKHLITATGQRVTLRCSPRSGDLSVYWYQQSLDQGLQFLIQYYNGEERAKGNILERFSAQQFPDLHSELNLSSLELGDSALYFCASSVGGEQETQYFGPGTRLLVL.

This clonotype has more than one count but fewer than ten. The chain has TRBV12-3 or TRBV12-4 and TRBJ2-3; 11 positions agree with TRBD2. V lost 7 bases, J lost 1 base, and 4 bases stayed unmatched. This CDR3 is 15 amino acids long. The chain's CDR3 is CASNLSGRGTDTQYF. The CDR3, as DNA: TGTGCCAGCAACCTTAGCGGGAGGGGCACAGATACGCAGTATTTT.

V usage is TRBV6-5 and J usage is TRBJ2-7, with D possibly TRBD1 on 7 matching bases. The CDR3 covers 14 residues. Trimming pared 2 bases from V and 6 bases from J, leaving 14 bases between. Looked up from germline, CDR1 is MNHEY and CDR2 is SVGAGI. In nucleotides, the CDR3 is TGTGCCAGCAGTTACGCTCGGCAGGGGGGCGAGCAGTACTTC. Its protein product is CASSYARQGGEQYF.

This chain uses TRBV7-9 with TRBJ2-1; the D gene is possibly TRBD2 (5 bases). The V gene lost 2 bases and the J gene lost 0 bases, with 11 bases spanning the gap. The CDR3 has 16 residues. CDR1 SEHNR and CDR2 FQNEAQ come from the germline V gene (reference sequence). The DNA for the CDR3 is TGTGCCAGCAGCTTATGGTTAGGGAGCTCCTACAATGAGCAGTTCTTC. This gives the protein CASSLWLGSSYNEQFF.

This clonotype came up a few times. The rearrangement joins TRBV11-2 to TRBJ2-7, with no clear D. The ends were cut back, 1 base at V and 0 bases at J, with 7 bases in the middle. This CDR3 is 14 amino acids long. Germline-derived CDR1 and CDR2 are SGHAT and FQNNGV. This chain's CDR3 is CASSLVAFSYEQYF. Written as DNA, the CDR3 is TGTGCCAGCAGCTTAGTGGCCTTCTCCTACGAGCAGTACTTC.

This clonotype was seen a handful of times. The rearrangement links TRBV9 to TRBJ2-2; 8 bases are a match to TRBD2. This CDR3 has 15 residues. CDR1 is SGDLS and CDR2 is YYNGEE in the germline V gene. V was pared by 4 bases and J by 1 base, with 3 bases of the junction left unmatched. CDR3: CASSIAGLNTGELFF. CDR3 bases: TGTGCCAGCAGCATAGCGGGGCTGAACACCGGGGAGCTGTTTTTT. Full variable domain (rest looked up from reference TRBV9 and TRBJ2-2): DSGVTQTPKHLITATGQRVTLRCSPRSGDLSVYWYQQSLDQGLQFLIQYYNGEERAKGNILERFSAQQFPDLHSELNLSSLELGDSALYFCASSIAGLNTGELFFGEGSRLTVL.

This clonotype was seen more than once but under ten times. J is TRBJ1-1 and V is TRBV28; tentatively, D is TRBD1 (6 bases). V was clipped by 2 bases and J by 1 base, with 14 bases between them. The CDR3 has 16 residues. Germline V gene sequence: CDR1 MDHEN, CDR2 SYDVKM. CDR3 in DNA: TGTGCCAGCAGTTTAGGGTCTGGGACAACGAACACTGAAGCTTTCTTT. Its translation is CASSLGSGTTNTEAFF.

The gene calls are TRBV2 and TRBJ2-7; no firm D call. With 7 bases removed from V and 1 base from J, the gap between germline ends came to 8 bases. CDR3 size: 12 residues. Germline CDR1 reads SNHLY; CDR2 reads FYNNEI. The CDR3 region has the DNA TGTGCCAGCATGTCCAGTTCCTACGAGCAGTACTTC. Its protein product is CASMSSSYEQYF.

V and J are TRBV11-3 and TRBJ2-7; 7 bases match TRBD2. Unmatched junction bases numbered 12, after V lost 4 bases and J lost 6 bases. CDR1 is SGHNT and CDR2 is YENEEA in the germline V gene. CDR3 length: 15 residues. The CDR3 here is CASSSLGEGSSEQYF. CDR3 DNA: TGTGCCAGCAGCTCGTTGGGGGAGGGATCGAGCGAGCAGTACTTC. Full variable domain (missing parts from reference TRBV11-3 and TRBJ2-7): EAGVVQSPRYKIIEKKQPVAFWCNPISGHNTLYWYLQNLGQGPELLIRYENEEAVDDSQLPKDRFSAERLKGVDSTLKIQPAELGDSAVYLCASSSLGEGSSEQYFGPGTRLTVT.

This clonotype was picked up a small number of times. V is TRBV3-1 and J is TRBJ2-1, with TRBD2 identical over 9 bases. V trimming: 6 bases; J trimming: 7 bases; junction bases outside the gene matches: 13. Germline-derived CDR1 and CDR2 are LGHDT and YNNKEL (reference sequence). The CDR3 has 16 residues. The CDR3 sequence: CASRRTLAGMGNEQFF. The CDR3 coding sequence is TGTGCCAGCAGACGGACCCTAGCGGGAATGGGTAATGAGCAGTTCTTC.

The V and J genes are TRBV12-3 or TRBV12-4 and TRBJ2-1; 13 positions match TRBD2. V lost 7 bases to trimming and J lost 1 base; unmatched junction nucleotides: 13. CDR3 size: 19 residues. The CDR3 here is CASTTGTSGVQGSYNEQFF. In DNA, the CDR3 is TGTGCCAGCACTACCGGGACTAGCGGGGTTCAGGGATCCTACAATGAGCAGTTCTTC.

This clonotype appeared a few times. V is TRBV11-1 and J is TRBJ2-2; 11 nucleotides align to TRBD1. V lost 5 bases to trimming and J lost 3 bases; unmatched junction nucleotides: 14. CDR3 length equals 19 residues. Germline-derived CDR1 and CDR2 are SGHAT and FQDESV (reference sequence). The CDR3 DNA is TGTGCCAGCAGCCCCCGAAAACTGGACAGGGGGCGACACACCGGGGAGCTGTTTTTT. Encoded protein: CASSPRKLDRGRHTGELFF.

A few counts support this clonotype. The chain couples TRBV2 to TRBJ1-5, with TRBD1 as a possible D gene (5 bases). CDR3 length: 14 residues. Per germline, CDR1 SNHLY and CDR2 FYNNEI. V lost 7 bases, J lost 0 bases, and 10 bases lay in between. The CDR3 loop reads CASTGQYSNQPQHF. The CDR3 DNA follows: TGTGCCAGCACAGGGCAGTATAGCAATCAGCCCCAGCATTTT.

The chain has TRBV4-2 and TRBJ1-1, with D possibly matching TRBD1 (6 bases). Looked up from germline, CDR1 is LGHNA and CDR2 is YNFKEQ. This CDR3 region has 16 residues. Trimming took off 0 bases at V and 1 base at J, with 12 bases between the two ends. The CDR3 sequence: CASSQDPRTANTEAFF. The CDR3 DNA reads as TGTGCCAGCAGCCAAGATCCCCGGACAGCGAACACTGAAGCTTTCTTT.

This chain links TRBV5-1 with TRBJ1-2; no reliable D call. Germline CDR1 SGHRS, CDR2 YFSETQ. This CDR3 is 13 amino acids long. Trimming took 5 bases from V and 4 from J, leaving 12 bases between them. DNA for the CDR3: TGCGCCAGCAGGCCAGTAACCACCTATGGCTACACCTTC. Amino acids: CASRPVTTYGYTF.

The chain links TRBV20-1 to TRBJ2-7, with 11 bases aligning to TRBD2. Looked up from germline, CDR1 is DFQATT and CDR2 is SNEGSKA (reference sequence). The CDR3 runs 15 residues. Trimming at V came to 8 bases and at J to 6 bases, leaving 15 bases not matched to a gene. In DNA, the CDR3 is TGCAGTCCAGAACTCTCTAGCGGGAGGTCGACCGAGCAGTACTTC. Protein product: CSPELSSGRSTEQYF.

The chain combines TRBV20-1 with TRBJ1-2; a possible D gene is TRBD1 (5 bases). Germline lookup yields CDR1 DFQATT and CDR2 SNEGSKA (reference sequence). V was clipped by 2 bases and J by 8 bases, with 12 bases between them. The CDR3 is made up of 12 amino acids. CDR3 region: CSARPGGVGYTF. The CDR3 DNA reads as TGCAGTGCTAGACCGGGGGGGGTCGGCTACACCTTC.

This clonotype was counted a few times. The chain is built from TRBV20-1 and TRBJ2-4; no definite D call. Germline CDR1 and CDR2: DFQATT and SNEGSKA (reference sequence). The CDR3 length is 14 residues. V was clipped by 0 bases and J by 3 bases, with 9 bases between them. The DNA for the CDR3 is TGCAGTGCTAGAGAATGGCTAGTCAAAAACATTCAGTACTTC. Translation: CSAREWLVKNIQYF.

This clonotype was seen a few times. This sequence joins TRBV11-2 and TRBJ2-5; tentatively, D is TRBD1 or TRBD2 (6 bases each). Germline CDR1 SGHAT, CDR2 FQNNGV. The V and J ends lost 4 bases and 4 bases respectively, with 25 bases between them. There are 18 residues in the CDR3. As DNA, the CDR3 is TGTGCCAGCAGCTCCAACTACGGGGGCCGCGGTATTAGAGAGACCCAGTACTTC. Protein: CASSSNYGGRGIRETQYF.

The CDR3 protein is CASSFATGYNSPLHF. In DNA, the CDR3 is TGTGCCAGCAGCTTCGCGACAGGATATAATTCACCCCTCCACTTT. The V and J genes are TRBV7-2 and TRBJ1-6; D may be TRBD1 (6 bases). Between the trimmed V and J ends, which lost 3 bases and 4 bases, there was a span of 10 bases. Germline-derived CDR1 and CDR2 are SGHTA and FQGNSA. This CDR3 comprises 15 residues. Drawing the rest from reference TRBV7-2 and TRBJ1-6, the complete variable domain is GAGVSQSPSNKVTEKGKDVELRCDPISGHTALYWYRQSLGQGLEFLIYFQGNSAPDKSGLPSDRFSAERTGGSVSTLTIQRTQQEDSAVYLCASSFATGYNSPLHFGNGTRLTVT.

V is TRBV20-1 and J is TRBJ1-1; possible D gene TRBD1, 5 bases. Per germline, CDR1 DFQATT and CDR2 SNEGSKA (reference sequence). The CDR3 is 14 amino acids. Trimming left V 4 bases short and J 4 bases short, with 16 bases between. Here the CDR3 DNA reads TGCAGTGCTAATGGGTGGGGGAGGACCACTGAAGCTTTCTTT. Its translation is CSANGWGRTTEAFF.

The chain uses TRBV20-1 and TRBJ2-5, with 7 bases that match TRBD1. The length of the CDR3 is 15 residues. Germline CDR1 and CDR2: DFQATT and SNEGSKA (reference sequence). Trimming removed 5 bases from V and 2 bases from J; junction bases left unmatched: 11. CDR3 protein: CSAVPNRGPQETQYF. The CDR3 bases are TGCAGTGCTGTCCCCAATAGGGGGCCACAAGAGACCCAGTACTTC.

This clonotype was seen once. A read error may explain this, as a much larger clone is one base away. This chain connects TRBV3-1 to TRBJ2-5; no clear D gene. The ends were cut back, 2 bases at V and 3 bases at J, with 4 bases in the middle. Per the germline V gene, CDR1 is LGHDT and CDR2 is YNNKEL (reference sequence). This CDR3 has 12 residues. CDR3 DNA sequence: TGTGCCAGCAGCCAAATCGAAGAGACCCAGTACTTC. Protein sequence: CASSQIEETQYF.